This T cell receptor (beta chain) is drawn from a study of regulatory T cells in long-lasting Graves disease. Time point defined: persistent/refractory GD, antithyroid drugs over 5 years with positive TRAb. PBMC-derived RNA was used for the TCR library. According to the study, TCR beta libraries were built with iRepertoire HTBI primers and CDR3-region Arm-PCR. TCRdb redid the calling of the multiplex PCR reads with MiXCR, one entry per CDR3 protein. Of some 430,000 distinct CDR3 sequences in the sample, 20% to 25% were seen once. There are 15 residues in the CDR3. The junction had 9 bases not matched to a gene; V was cut back by 7 bases and J by 3 bases. Germline V gene data show CDR1 as SEHNR and CDR2 as FQNEAQ (reference sequence).

This sequence joins TRBV7-9 and TRBJ2-1; 7 positions agree with TRBD1. The origin of this receptor is a female donor with Graves disease. Sequences were derived from peripheral blood mononuclear cells (PBMCs), sampled when the disease was refractory, from a patient treated with antithyroid drugs. The CDR3 DNA reads as TGTGCCAGCACCACTGACCGGGACAGCTACAATGAGCAGTTCTTC. The encoded protein is CASTTDRDSYNEQFF.